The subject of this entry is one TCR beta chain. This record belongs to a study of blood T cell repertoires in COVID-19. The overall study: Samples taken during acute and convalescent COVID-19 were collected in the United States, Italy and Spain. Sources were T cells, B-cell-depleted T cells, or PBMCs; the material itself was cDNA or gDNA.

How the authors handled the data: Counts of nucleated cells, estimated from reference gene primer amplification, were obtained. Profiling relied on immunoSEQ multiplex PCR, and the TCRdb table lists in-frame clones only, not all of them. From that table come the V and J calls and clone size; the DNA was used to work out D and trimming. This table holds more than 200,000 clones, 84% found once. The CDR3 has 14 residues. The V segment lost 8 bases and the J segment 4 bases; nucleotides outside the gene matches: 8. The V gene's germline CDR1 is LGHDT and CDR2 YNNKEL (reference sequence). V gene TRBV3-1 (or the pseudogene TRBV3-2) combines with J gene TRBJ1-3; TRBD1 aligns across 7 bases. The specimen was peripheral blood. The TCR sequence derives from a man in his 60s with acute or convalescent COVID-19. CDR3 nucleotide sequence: TGTGCCAGCTCGTACAGGGGTTCCGGAAACACCATATATTTT. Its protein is CASSYRGSGNTIYF.